The 32 T cell receptor beta chains reported below all come from one sample, sequenced in a study of blood T cell repertoires in COVID-19. Method: immunoSEQ multiplex PCR; TCRdb's copy keeps in-frame clones and lacks some. The repertoire holds 150,000 to 200,000 clones, with around 90% as singletons. The specimen was peripheral blood. Source of these receptors: a woman in her forties or fifties with acute or convalescent COVID-19.

This chain joins TRBV15 and TRBJ1-6, with TRBD1 identical over 8 bases. Germline lookup yields CDR1 LNHNV and CDR2 YYDKDF (reference sequence). V lost 1 base, J lost 10 bases, and 6 bases stayed unmatched. The CDR3 runs to 15 residues. CDR3 sequence reads: CATSRGRGRESPLHF. CDR3 bases: TGTGCCACCAGCAGAGGCAGGGGGCGAGAGTCACCCCTCCACTTT.

The chain joins TRBV6-1 to TRBJ2-5; 9 positions match TRBD1. The J segment lost 3 bases and the V segment lost 1 base, leaving 3 bases of the junction unmatched. The germline V gene encodes CDR1 MNHNS and CDR2 SASEGT. CDR3 length equals 15 residues. The DNA of the CDR3 is TGTGCCAGCAGTGAAGACAGGGGGCGGGAAGAGACCCAGTACTTC. Translation gives CASSEDRGREETQYF.

This chain links TRBV18 with TRBJ2-1; the D gene is possibly TRBD2 (5 bases). This CDR3 has 13 residues. Germline CDR1 KGHSH, CDR2 LQKENI. The ends were cut back, 7 bases at V and 6 bases at J, with 13 bases in the middle. The CDR3 bases are TGTGCCAGCTGGAGGTGGGGTGGCAATGAGCAGTTCTTC. It encodes CASWRWGGNEQFF.

The chain joins TRBV7-7 to TRBJ1-1; D is undetermined. Trimming stripped 1 base from V and 1 base from J, with 13 bases between. The CDR3 consists of 16 residues. CDR1 is SSHAT, CDR2 FNYEAQ, per germline (reference sequence). CDR3 loop: CASSLGGRRRNTEAFF. The CDR3 nucleotides are TGTGCCAGCAGCTTAGGAGGGAGACGAAGGAACACTGAAGCTTTCTTT.

In this sample, this clone turned up a few times. The chain recombines TRBV9 with TRBJ1-2, with a possible D match to TRBD1 (5 bases). CDR3 length: 15 amino acids. Germline CDR1 and CDR2: SGDLS and YYNGEE. The V end lost 2 bases, the J end lost 2 bases, and 13 bases lay between the germline ends. CDR3 region: CASSVDSFWNYGYTF. The CDR3 nucleotides are TGTGCCAGCAGCGTTGACAGCTTTTGGAACTATGGCTACACCTTC.

The rearrangement links TRBV7-2 to TRBJ2-1; 10 bases are shared with TRBD2. The ends lost 3 bases at V and 6 bases at J; junction bases unmatched: 8. CDR1 SGHTA and CDR2 FQGNSA come from the germline V gene. The CDR3 runs 16 residues. The CDR3: CASSFLAGANRNEQFF. The CDR3 DNA reads TGTGCCAGCAGCTTTCTAGCGGGAGCTAATCGCAATGAGCAGTTCTTC.

This clone has only a few counts. DNA for the CDR3: TGTGCCAGCAGTTCGTCGTATCAGCCCCAGCATTTT. Its translation: CASSSSYQPQHF. The chain is built from TRBV12-3 or TRBV12-4 and TRBJ1-5, with no clear D. V was clipped by 4 bases and J by 5 bases, with 6 bases between them. The CDR3 consists of 12 residues.

The V call is TRBV4-1, the J call TRBJ2-7, with 12 bases aligning to TRBD2. Trimming cost V 5 bases and J 3 bases; bases outside gene matches: 5. This CDR3 has 15 amino acids. In germline, CDR1 is MGHRA, CDR2 YSYEKL. The CDR3 DNA is TGCGCCAGCAGCGCCGGGACTAGCGGGCACTACGAGCAGTACTTC. The encoded protein is CASSAGTSGHYEQYF.

The rearrangement links TRBV5-1 to TRBJ2-5; TRBD1 matches at 11 bases. There are 15 residues in the CDR3. Looked up from germline, CDR1 is SGHRS and CDR2 is YFSETQ. V trimming: 4 bases; J trimming: 4 bases; junction bases outside the gene matches: 6. CDR3: CASSGGQGAGETQYF. CDR3 in DNA: TGCGCCAGCAGCGGAGGACAGGGGGCAGGAGAGACCCAGTACTTC.

The V gene is TRBV5-1, the J gene TRBJ2-2, with 9 bases aligning to TRBD1. CDR1 and CDR2 from the germline V gene are SGHRS and YFSETQ. This CDR3 spans 15 amino acids. The V and J ends lost 2 bases and 7 bases, in that order; junction bases with no gene match: 6. CDR3 loop: CASSFQGQGIGELFF. The CDR3 nucleotides are TGCGCCAGCAGCTTCCAGGGACAGGGAATCGGGGAGCTGTTTTTT.

This clone was counted between two and nine times. The chain joins TRBV19 to TRBJ1-5; possible D gene TRBD1, 6 bases. Per the germline V gene, CDR1 is LNHDA and CDR2 is SQIVND (reference sequence). Trimming pared 3 bases from V and 4 bases from J, leaving 25 bases between. The CDR3 extends over 19 amino acids. CDR3 amino acids: CASSIPTGLGQNGNQPQHF. DNA for the CDR3: TGTGCCAGTAGTATCCCTACAGGGTTGGGCCAAAACGGGAATCAGCCCCAGCATTTT.

The chain employs TRBV3-1 (or the pseudogene TRBV3-2) and TRBJ1-1; D may be TRBD1 (5 bases). The V end was cut by 4 bases, the J end by 5 bases, with 14 bases between. CDR3 length: 14 amino acids. From germline, CDR1 is LGHDT and CDR2 YNNKEL (reference sequence). In nucleotides, the CDR3 is TGTGCCAGCAGCCCGATCGGGGGAAGGACTGAAGCTTTCTTT. Amino acids: CASSPIGGRTEAFF.

This clone was detected many times. The rearrangement joins TRBV9 to TRBJ2-1; 7 nucleotides match TRBD1. J was trimmed by 3 bases and V by 4 bases; bases with no gene match: 4. The CDR3 has 14 residues. Germline V gene data show CDR1 as SGDLS and CDR2 as YYNGEE. CDR3 region: CASSLTGLYNEQFF. The CDR3 coding sequence is TGTGCCAGCAGCTTGACAGGGCTCTACAATGAGCAGTTCTTC.

The chain uses TRBV5-1 and TRBJ1-6; 10 bases align to TRBD1. The CDR3 contains 13 residues. Germline V lookup: CDR1 SGHRS, CDR2 YFSETQ. V dropped 7 bases and J dropped 8; count of bases not matched to a gene: 3. The CDR3 DNA reads as TGCGCCAGCTCCGGGACAGGGGATTCACCCCTCCACTTT. This encodes CASSGTGDSPLHF.

J is TRBJ1-6 and V is TRBV10-3; D is ambiguous. With 4 bases removed from V and 5 bases from J, the gap between germline ends came to 6 bases. This CDR3 has 13 residues. Germline CDR1 is ENHRY and CDR2 is SYGVKD. In nucleotides, the CDR3 is TGTGCCATCAGTGCTAACGATAATTCACCCCTCCACTTT. Its translation: CAISANDNSPLHF.

V is TRBV27 and J is TRBJ2-7; 7 positions agree with TRBD2. The germline V gene encodes CDR1 MNHEY and CDR2 SMNVEV (reference sequence). Trimming removed 7 bases from V and 0 bases from J; junction bases left unmatched: 6. CDR3 length equals 14 residues. The CDR3: CASTSRTSSYEQYF. CDR3 bases: TGTGCCAGCACCTCCCGGACTAGCTCCTACGAGCAGTACTTC.

V is TRBV9 and J is TRBJ1-1; tentatively, D is TRBD1 (6 bases). The ends were cut back, 3 bases at V and 0 bases at J, with 12 bases in the middle. Looked up from germline, CDR1 is SGDLS and CDR2 is YYNGEE. The CDR3 extends over 15 amino acids. The DNA for the CDR3 is TGTGCCAGCAGCGCCACAGGGCACATGAACACTGAAGCTTTCTTT. Protein product: CASSATGHMNTEAFF. Variable domain in full (rest from reference TRBV9 and TRBJ1-1): DSGVTQTPKHLITATGQRVTLRCSPRSGDLSVYWYQQSLDQGLQFLIQYYNGEERAKGNILERFSAQQFPDLHSELNLSSLELGDSALYFCASSATGHMNTEAFFGQGTRLTVV.

This rearrangement joins TRBV11-3 to TRBJ1-6, with TRBD1 matching 8 bases. The junction had 2 bases not matched to a gene; V was cut back by 5 bases and J by 5 bases. CDR1 and CDR2 from the germline V gene are SGHNT and YENEEA. The CDR3 consists of 14 residues. The CDR3, as DNA: TGTGCCAGCAGCGAGGACAGGGATAATTCACCCCTCCACTTT. Its translation: CASSEDRDNSPLHF.

This rearrangement joins TRBV5-1 to TRBJ1-2, with unresolved D. V lost 0 bases and J 2 bases, leaving 8 bases between the germline ends. The CDR3 is made up of 14 amino acids. The V gene's germline CDR1 is SGHRS and CDR2 YFSETQ. The CDR3 protein is CASSLGTVNYGYTF. The CDR3 DNA sequence: TGCGCCAGCAGCTTGGGTACTGTGAACTATGGCTACACCTTC.

This chain uses TRBV24-1 with TRBJ1-1, with D maybe TRBD1 (6 bases). Trimming pared 3 bases from V and 12 bases from J, leaving 16 bases between. CDR3 length: 13 amino acids. Germline CDR1 and CDR2: KGHDR and SFDVKD. The CDR3 nucleotides read TGTGCCACCAGTGATGGGCGGGGGCAAGACACTTTCTTT. Its protein is CATSDGRGQDTFF.

This chain joins TRBV9 and TRBJ2-3, with TRBD1 matching over 7 bases. The CDR3 length is 15 residues. The germline V gene encodes CDR1 SGDLS and CDR2 YYNGEE. V lost 3 bases, J lost 3 bases, and 7 bases stayed unmatched. The CDR3 sequence is CASSGTGLETDTQYF. CDR3 sequence (DNA): TGTGCCAGCAGCGGGACAGGTCTGGAGACAGATACGCAGTATTTT.

V and J are TRBV7-2 and TRBJ2-4; 11 nucleotides match TRBD2. This CDR3 spans 15 amino acids. Per the germline V gene, CDR1 is SGHTA and CDR2 is FQGNSA. V shed 5 bases, J shed 9 bases, and the junction held 9 bases outside the gene matches. CDR3 residues: CASSKLAGGPGIQYF. The CDR3, as DNA: TGTGCCAGCAGCAAATTAGCGGGAGGGCCGGGCATTCAGTACTTC.

V gene TRBV7-3 combines with J gene TRBJ1-6; tentatively, D is TRBD1 (6 bases). CDR1 is SGHTA and CDR2 is FQGTGA in the germline V gene. The germline V and J ends were trimmed by 1 base and 5 bases, with 12 bases remaining between them. CDR3 length: 16 amino acids. Here the CDR3 reads CASSLSPTGNNSPLHF. The DNA of the CDR3 is TGTGCCAGCAGCTTAAGTCCTACAGGGAATAATTCACCCCTCCACTTT.

The rearrangement links TRBV5-1 to TRBJ1-5, with D possibly TRBD1 on 5 matching bases. Trimming pared 0 bases from V and 6 bases from J, leaving 13 bases between. There are 15 residues in the CDR3. Germline V CDR1 and CDR2: SGHRS, YFSETQ. The chain's CDR3 is CASSLGEDTLQPQHF. The CDR3 nucleotides read TGCGCCAGCAGCTTGGGGGAGGACACCCTTCAGCCCCAGCATTTT.

This chain joins TRBV7-2 and TRBJ2-1, with 12 bases matching TRBD2. Germline-derived CDR1 and CDR2 are SGHTA and FQGNSA. V was pared by 0 bases and J by 9 bases, with 9 bases of the junction left unmatched. The CDR3 covers 17 residues. CDR3 in DNA: TGTGCCAGCAGCTTAGCGGGGGCTAGCGGGAGGGCGGGTGAGCAGTTCTTC. It translates to CASSLAGASGRAGEQFF.

A single count supports this clone. The V call is TRBV27, the J call TRBJ2-7; possibly TRBD1 for D (6 bases). The CDR3 spans 17 residues. Trimming stripped 0 bases from V and 0 bases from J, with 15 bases between. CDR1 is MNHEY, CDR2 SMNVEV, per germline (reference sequence). CDR3 loop: CASSLSPGQPTSYEQYF. CDR3 nucleotides: TGTGCCAGCAGTTTATCCCCTGGACAGCCCACCTCCTACGAGCAGTACTTC.

The J gene is TRBJ1-1, the V gene TRBV5-1; D is undetermined. The V and J ends lost 0 bases and 8 bases respectively, with 14 bases between them. Germline loops: CDR1 SGHRS, CDR2 YFSETQ. The CDR3 contains 14 residues. In DNA, the CDR3 is TGCGCCAGCAGCTTGGATCCCAGTTCCCAAGAAGCTTTCTTT. Its protein product is CASSLDPSSQEAFF.

This chain uses TRBV24-1 with TRBJ2-5; 8 bases are shared with TRBD2. This CDR3 is 15 amino acids long. Germline values: CDR1 KGHDR, CDR2 SFDVKD. Losses at the gene ends were 4 bases for V and 9 bases for J; bases not matched to a gene: 12. DNA of the CDR3: TGTGCCACCAGTGAAAGCGGGGGCCCAATAAGGTCCCAGTACTTC. Protein: CATSESGGPIRSQYF.

The CDR3 sequence is CAWSVISQTEAFF. CDR3 DNA sequence: TGTGCCTGGAGTGTAATTTCACAGACTGAAGCTTTCTTT. The J gene is TRBJ1-1, the V gene TRBV30; D is undetermined. CDR1 is GTSNPN and CDR2 is SVGIG in the germline V gene (reference sequence). The ends were cut back, 0 bases at V and 5 bases at J, with 10 bases in the middle. The CDR3 contains 13 residues.

The chain has TRBV6-4 and TRBJ1-4; D unclear. Between the trimmed V and J ends, which lost 0 bases and 8 bases, there was a span of 7 bases. The CDR3 runs to 13 residues. The germline V gene has CDR1 MRHNA and CDR2 SNTAGT. As DNA, the CDR3 is TGTGCCAGCAGTGACTCCGTCGGGGAAAAACTGTTTTTT. Its translation is CASSDSVGEKLFF.

The rearrangement links TRBV7-6 to TRBJ2-1; 7 positions match TRBD1. The CDR3 consists of 16 residues. The ends lost 6 bases at V and 0 bases at J; junction bases unmatched: 8. Per germline, CDR1 SGHVS and CDR2 FNYEAQ. This CDR3 is CASRLRGGLSYNEQFF. CDR3 in DNA: TGTGCCAGCAGGCTGAGAGGGGGCCTCTCCTACAATGAGCAGTTCTTC.

The rearrangement links TRBV10-3 to TRBJ1-2, with 9 bases matching TRBD1. The ends lost 6 bases at V and 6 bases at J; junction bases unmatched: 11. Germline assignment: CDR1 ENHRY and CDR2 SYGVKD. The CDR3 is 15 residues long. CDR3 region: CAISWTGEALDGYTF. The DNA of the CDR3 is TGTGCCATCAGCTGGACAGGGGAGGCTCTAGATGGCTACACCTTC.